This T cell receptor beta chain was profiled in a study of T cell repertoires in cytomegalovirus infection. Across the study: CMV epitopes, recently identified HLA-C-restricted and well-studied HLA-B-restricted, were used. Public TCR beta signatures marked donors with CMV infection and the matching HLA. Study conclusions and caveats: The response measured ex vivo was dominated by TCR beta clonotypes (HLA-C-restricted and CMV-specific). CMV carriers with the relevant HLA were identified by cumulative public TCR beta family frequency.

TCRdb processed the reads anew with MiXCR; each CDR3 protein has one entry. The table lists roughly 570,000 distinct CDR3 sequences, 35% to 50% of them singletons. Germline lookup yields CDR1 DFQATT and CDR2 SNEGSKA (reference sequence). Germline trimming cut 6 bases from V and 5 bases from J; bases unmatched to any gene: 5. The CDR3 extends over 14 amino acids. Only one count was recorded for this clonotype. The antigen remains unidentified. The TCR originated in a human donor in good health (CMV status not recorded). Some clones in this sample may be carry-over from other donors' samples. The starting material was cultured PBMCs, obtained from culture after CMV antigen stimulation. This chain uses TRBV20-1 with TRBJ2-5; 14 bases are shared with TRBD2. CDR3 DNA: TGCAGTGCAAGGACTAGCGGGAGGTCGGAGACCCAGTACTTC. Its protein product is CSARTSGRSETQYF.